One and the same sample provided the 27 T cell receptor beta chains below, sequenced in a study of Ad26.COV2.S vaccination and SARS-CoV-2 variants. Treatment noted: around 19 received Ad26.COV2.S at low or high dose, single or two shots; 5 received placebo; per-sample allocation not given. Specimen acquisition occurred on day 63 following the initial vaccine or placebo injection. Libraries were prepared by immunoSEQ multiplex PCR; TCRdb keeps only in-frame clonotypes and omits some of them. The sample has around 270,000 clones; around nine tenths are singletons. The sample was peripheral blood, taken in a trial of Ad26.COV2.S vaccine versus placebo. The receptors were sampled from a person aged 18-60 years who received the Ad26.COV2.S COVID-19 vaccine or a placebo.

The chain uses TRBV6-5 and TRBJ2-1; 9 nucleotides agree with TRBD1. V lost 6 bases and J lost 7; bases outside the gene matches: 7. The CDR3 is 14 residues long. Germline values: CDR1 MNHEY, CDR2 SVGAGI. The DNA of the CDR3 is TGTGCCAGCAGAACAGGGGGCTCTCGGAATGAGCAGTTCTTC. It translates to CASRTGGSRNEQFF.

The CDR3 sequence is CASSLGLADNTDTQYF. DNA of the CDR3: TGTGCCAGCAGCTTGGGACTAGCGGATAACACAGATACGCAGTATTTT. The genes are TRBV7-9 and TRBJ2-3; 11 positions match TRBD2. Looked up from germline, CDR1 is SEHNR and CDR2 is FQNEAQ (reference sequence). The CDR3 is made up of 16 amino acids. The ends lost 3 bases at V and 2 bases at J; junction bases unmatched: 4.

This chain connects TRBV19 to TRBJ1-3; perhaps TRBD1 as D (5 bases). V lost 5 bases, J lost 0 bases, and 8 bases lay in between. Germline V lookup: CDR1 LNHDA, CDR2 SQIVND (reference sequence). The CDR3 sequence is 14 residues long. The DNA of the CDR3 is TGTGCCAGTAGTCGGGGCAACTCTGGAAACACCATATATTTT. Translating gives CASSRGNSGNTIYF.

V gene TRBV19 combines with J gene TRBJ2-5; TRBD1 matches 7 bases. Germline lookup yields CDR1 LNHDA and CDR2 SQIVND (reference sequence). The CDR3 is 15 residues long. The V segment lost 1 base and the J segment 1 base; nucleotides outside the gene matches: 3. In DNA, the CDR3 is TGTGCCAGTAGTATAGTGGGGGACAGCCAAGAGACCCAGTACTTC. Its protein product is CASSIVGDSQETQYF.

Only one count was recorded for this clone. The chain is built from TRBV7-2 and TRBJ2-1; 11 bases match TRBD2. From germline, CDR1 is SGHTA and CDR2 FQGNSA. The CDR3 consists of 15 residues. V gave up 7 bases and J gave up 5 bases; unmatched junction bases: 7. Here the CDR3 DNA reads TGTGCCAGCAACCAACTAGCGGGAGTCAACAATGAGCAGTTCTTC. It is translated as CASNQLAGVNNEQFF.

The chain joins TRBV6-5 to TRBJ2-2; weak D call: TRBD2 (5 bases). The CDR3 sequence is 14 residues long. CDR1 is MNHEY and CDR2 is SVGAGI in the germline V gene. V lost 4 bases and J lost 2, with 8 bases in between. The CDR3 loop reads CASSSGSNTGELFF. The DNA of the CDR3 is TGTGCCAGCAGTTCGGGGTCCAACACCGGGGAGCTGTTTTTT.

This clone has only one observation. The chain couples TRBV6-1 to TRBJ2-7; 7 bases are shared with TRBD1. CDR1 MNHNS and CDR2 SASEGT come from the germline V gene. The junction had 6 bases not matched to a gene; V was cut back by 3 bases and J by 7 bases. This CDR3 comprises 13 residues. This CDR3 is CASSEGDREEQYV. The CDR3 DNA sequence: TGTGCCAGCAGTGAGGGTGACAGGGAAGAGCAGTACGTC.

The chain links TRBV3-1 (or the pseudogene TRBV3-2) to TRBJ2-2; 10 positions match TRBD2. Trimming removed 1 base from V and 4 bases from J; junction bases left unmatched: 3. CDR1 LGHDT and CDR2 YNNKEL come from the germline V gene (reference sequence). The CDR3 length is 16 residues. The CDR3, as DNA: TGTGCCAGCAGCCAAGGACTAGCGGGTGTCACCGGGGAGCTGTTTTTT. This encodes CASSQGLAGVTGELFF.

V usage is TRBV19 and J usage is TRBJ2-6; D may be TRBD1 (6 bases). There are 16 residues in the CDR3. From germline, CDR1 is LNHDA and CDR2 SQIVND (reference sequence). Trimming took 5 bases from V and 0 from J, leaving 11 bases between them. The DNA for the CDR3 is TGTGCCAGTAGTGGTGACAGGCTCTCTGGGGCCAACGTCCTGACTTTC. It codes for CASSGDRLSGANVLTF.

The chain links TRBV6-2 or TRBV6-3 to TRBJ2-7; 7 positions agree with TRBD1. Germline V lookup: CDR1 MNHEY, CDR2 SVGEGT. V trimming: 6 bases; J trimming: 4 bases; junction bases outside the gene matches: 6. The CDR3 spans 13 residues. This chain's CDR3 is CASSRTGIYEQYV. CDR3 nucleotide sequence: TGTGCCAGCAGCAGGACAGGTATTTACGAGCAGTACGTC.

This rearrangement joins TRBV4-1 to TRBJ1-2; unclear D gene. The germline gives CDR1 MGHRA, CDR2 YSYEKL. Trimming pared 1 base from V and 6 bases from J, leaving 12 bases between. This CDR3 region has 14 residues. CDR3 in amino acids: CASSQVYGEDGYTF. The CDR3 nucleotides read TGCGCCAGCAGCCAAGTATATGGAGAGGATGGCTACACCTTC.

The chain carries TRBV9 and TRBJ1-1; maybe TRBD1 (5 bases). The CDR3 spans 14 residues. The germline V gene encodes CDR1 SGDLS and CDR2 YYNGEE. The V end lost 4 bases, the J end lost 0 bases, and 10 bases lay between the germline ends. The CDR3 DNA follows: TGTGCCAGCAGCCCCCGACAGTTGAACACTGAAGCTTTCTTT. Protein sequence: CASSPRQLNTEAFF.

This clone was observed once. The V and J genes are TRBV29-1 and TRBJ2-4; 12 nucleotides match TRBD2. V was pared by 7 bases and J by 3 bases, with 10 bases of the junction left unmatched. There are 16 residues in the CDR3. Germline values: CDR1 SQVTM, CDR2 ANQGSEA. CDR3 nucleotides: TGCAGCGCGACGACTAGCGGGGGCCGGGTCAAAAACATTCAGTACTTC. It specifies CSATTSGGRVKNIQYF. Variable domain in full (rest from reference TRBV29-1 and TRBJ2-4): SAVISQKPSRDICQRGTSLTIQCQVDSQVTMMFWYRQQPGQSLTLIATANQGSEATYESGFVIDKFPISRPNLTFSTLTVSNMSPEDSSIYLCSATTSGGRVKNIQYFGAGTRLSVL.

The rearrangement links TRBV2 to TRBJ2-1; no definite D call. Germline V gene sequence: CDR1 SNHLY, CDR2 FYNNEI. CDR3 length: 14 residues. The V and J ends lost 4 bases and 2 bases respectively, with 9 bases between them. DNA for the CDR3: TGTGCCAGCAGTGTTACTTCCGCCTACAATGAGCAGTTCTTC. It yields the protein CASSVTSAYNEQFF.

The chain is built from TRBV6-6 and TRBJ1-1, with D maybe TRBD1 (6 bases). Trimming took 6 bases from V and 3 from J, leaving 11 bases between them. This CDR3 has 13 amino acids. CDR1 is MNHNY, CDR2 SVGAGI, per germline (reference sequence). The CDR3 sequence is CASREGGDTEAFF. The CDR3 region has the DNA TGTGCCAGCAGGGAAGGGGGGGACACTGAAGCTTTCTTT.

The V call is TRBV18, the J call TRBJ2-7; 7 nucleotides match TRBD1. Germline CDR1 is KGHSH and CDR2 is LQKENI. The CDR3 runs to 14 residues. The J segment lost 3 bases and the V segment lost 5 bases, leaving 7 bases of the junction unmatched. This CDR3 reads CASSSRDSHYEQYF. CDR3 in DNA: TGTGCCAGCTCATCCCGGGACAGCCACTACGAGCAGTACTTC.

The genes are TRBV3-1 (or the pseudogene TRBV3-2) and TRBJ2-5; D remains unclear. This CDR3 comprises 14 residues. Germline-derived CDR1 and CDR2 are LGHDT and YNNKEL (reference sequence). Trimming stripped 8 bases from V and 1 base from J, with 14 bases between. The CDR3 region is CASGPRGPQETQYF. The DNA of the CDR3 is TGTGCCAGCGGGCCTCGCGGCCCCCAAGAGACCCAGTACTTC.

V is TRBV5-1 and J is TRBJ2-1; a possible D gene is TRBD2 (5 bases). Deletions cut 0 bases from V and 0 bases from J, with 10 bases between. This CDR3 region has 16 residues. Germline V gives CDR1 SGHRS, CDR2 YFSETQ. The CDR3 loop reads CASSLVSGPSYNEQFF. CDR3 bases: TGCGCCAGCAGCTTGGTGAGCGGCCCCTCCTACAATGAGCAGTTCTTC.

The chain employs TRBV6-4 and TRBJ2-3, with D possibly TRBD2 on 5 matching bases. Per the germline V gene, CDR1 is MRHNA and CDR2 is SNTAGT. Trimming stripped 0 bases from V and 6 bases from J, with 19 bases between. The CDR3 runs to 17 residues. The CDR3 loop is CASSDSNERRVGDTQYF. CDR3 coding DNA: TGTGCCAGCAGTGACTCGAACGAGCGGCGGGTGGGGGATACGCAGTATTTT.

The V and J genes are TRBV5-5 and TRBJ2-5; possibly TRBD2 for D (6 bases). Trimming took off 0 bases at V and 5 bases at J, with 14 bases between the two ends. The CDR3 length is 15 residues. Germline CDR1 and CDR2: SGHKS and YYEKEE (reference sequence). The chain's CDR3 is CASSLGLGASETQYF. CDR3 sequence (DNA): TGTGCCAGCAGCTTGGGACTAGGAGCGTCGGAGACCCAGTACTTC.

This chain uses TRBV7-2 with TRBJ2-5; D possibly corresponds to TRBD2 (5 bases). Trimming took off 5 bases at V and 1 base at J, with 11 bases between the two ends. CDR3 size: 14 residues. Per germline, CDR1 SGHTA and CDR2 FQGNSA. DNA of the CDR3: TGTGCCAGCAGCAAGAGCGGCCTCCAAGAGACCCAGTACTTC. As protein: CASSKSGLQETQYF.

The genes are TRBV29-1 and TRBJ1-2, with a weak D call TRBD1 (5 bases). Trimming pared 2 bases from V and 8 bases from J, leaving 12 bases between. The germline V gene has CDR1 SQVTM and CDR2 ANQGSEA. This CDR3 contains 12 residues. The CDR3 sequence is CSVELGRGGYTF. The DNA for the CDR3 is TGCAGCGTTGAATTGGGGAGGGGCGGCTACACCTTC.

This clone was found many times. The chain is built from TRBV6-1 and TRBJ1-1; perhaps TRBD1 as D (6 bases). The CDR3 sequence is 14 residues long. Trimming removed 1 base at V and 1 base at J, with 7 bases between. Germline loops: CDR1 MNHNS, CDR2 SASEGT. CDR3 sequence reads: CASSEGQENTEAFF. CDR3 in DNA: TGTGCCAGCAGTGAAGGACAGGAGAACACTGAAGCTTTCTTT.

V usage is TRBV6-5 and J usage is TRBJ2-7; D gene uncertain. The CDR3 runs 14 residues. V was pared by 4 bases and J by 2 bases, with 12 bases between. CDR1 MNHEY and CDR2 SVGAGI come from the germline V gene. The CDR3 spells CASSFSPSTYEQYF. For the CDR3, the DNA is TGTGCCAGCAGTTTTTCCCCTTCCACCTACGAGCAGTACTTC.

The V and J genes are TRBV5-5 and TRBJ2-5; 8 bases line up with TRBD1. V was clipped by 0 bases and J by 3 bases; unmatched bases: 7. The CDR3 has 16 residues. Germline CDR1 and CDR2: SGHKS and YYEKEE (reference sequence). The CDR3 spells CASSLAVGQAKETQYF. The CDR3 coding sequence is TGTGCCAGCAGCTTGGCCGTGGGACAGGCCAAAGAGACCCAGTACTTC.

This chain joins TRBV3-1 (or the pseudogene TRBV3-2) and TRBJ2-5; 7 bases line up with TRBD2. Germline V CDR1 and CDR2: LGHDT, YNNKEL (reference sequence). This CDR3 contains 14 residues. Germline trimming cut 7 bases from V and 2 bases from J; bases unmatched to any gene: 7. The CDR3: CASTSGGGQETQYF. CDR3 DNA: TGTGCCAGCACGTCTGGGGGGGGGCAAGAGACCCAGTACTTC.

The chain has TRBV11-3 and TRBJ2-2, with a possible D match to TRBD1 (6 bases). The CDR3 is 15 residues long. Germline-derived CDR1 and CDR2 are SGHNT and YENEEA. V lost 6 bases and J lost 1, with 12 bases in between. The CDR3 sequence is CASSPRDMNTGELFF. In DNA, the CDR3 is TGTGCCAGCAGTCCCCGGGACATGAACACCGGGGAGCTGTTTTTT.